The present entry profiles one T cell receptor beta chain with its context. What it binds is unknown. The assay was immunoSEQ multiplex PCR, and TCRdb's table has in-frame clones only and misses some. The table has 650,000 to 700,000 clones, 90% seen once. Both CD45RO+ cells and CCR7-negative CD45RA+ TemRA cells were combined to make up CD8 memory. This entry belongs to a study of shared clonotypes between healthy human individuals. V gave up 0 bases and J gave up 1 base, with 10 bases separating them. The CDR3 is 15 residues long. Germline V gene data show CDR1 as MGHRA and CDR2 as YSYEKL. Notes on the study in general: Sample collection involved blood only; tissue repertoires are likely different. Limitation of the genetic and exposure-history diversity represented came from the few donors.

The sequenced sample consisted of memory CD8+ T cells from PBMCs. As to subset: CD45RO+ cells pooled with CCR7-negative TemRA cells. The J gene is TRBJ2-7, the V gene TRBV4-1; D ambiguous. The source of this sequence is a man aged 18 to 30 in good health. Some clones in this sample may be carry-over from other donors' samples. The CDR3 coding sequence is TGCGCCAGCAGCCAAGAAGTTGCTAAGTCCTACGAGCAGTACTTC. Its protein product is CASSQEVAKSYEQYF.